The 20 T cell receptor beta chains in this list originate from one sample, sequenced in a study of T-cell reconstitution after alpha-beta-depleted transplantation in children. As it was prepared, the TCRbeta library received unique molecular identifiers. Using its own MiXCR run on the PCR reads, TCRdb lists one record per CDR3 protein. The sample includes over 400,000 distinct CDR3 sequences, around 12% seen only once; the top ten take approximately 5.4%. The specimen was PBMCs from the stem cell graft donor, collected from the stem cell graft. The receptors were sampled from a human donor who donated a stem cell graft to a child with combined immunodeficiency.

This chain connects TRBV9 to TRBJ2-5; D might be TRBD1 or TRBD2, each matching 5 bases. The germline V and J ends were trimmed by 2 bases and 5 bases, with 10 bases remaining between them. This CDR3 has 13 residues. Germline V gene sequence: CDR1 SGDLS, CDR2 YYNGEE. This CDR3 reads CASSVGTMETQYF. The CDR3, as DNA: TGTGCCAGCAGCGTGGGGACGATGGAGACCCAGTACTTC.

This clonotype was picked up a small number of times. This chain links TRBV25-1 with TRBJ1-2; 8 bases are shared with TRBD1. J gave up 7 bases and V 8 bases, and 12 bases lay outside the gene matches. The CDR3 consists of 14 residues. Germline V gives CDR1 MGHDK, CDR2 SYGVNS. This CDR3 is CASSPTRDRPGYTF. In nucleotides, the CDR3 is TGTGCCAGCTCCCCGACCCGGGACAGGCCTGGCTACACCTTC.

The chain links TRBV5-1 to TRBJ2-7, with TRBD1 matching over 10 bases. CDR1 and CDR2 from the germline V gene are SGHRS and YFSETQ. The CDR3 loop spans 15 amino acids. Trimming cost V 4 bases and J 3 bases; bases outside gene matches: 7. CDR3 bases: TGCGCCAGCAGCCCCTACCGGGACAGGGGCTACGAGCAGTACTTC. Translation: CASSPYRDRGYEQYF.

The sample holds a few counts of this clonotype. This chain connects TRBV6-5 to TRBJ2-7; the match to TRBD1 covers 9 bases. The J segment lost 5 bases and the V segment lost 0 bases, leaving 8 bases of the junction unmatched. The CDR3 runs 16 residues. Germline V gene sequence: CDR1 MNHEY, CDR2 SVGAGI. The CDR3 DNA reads TGTGCCAGCAGTTACTCGTCCGGGACAGGGATCGACGAGCAGTACTTC. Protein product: CASSYSSGTGIDEQYF.

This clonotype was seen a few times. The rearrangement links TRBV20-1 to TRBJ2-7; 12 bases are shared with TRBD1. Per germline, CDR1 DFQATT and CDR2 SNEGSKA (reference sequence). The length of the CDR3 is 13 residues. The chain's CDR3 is CSVTGTGGHEQYF. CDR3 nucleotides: TGCAGCGTAACCGGGACAGGGGGCCACGAGCAGTACTTC.

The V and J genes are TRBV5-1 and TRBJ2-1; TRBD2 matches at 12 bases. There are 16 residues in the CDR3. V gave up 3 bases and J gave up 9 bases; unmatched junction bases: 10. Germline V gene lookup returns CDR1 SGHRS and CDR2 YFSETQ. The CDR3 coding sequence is TGCGCCAGCAGCTGGGCCGGGACTAGCGGGTTCGGTGAGCAGTTCTTC. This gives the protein CASSWAGTSGFGEQFF.

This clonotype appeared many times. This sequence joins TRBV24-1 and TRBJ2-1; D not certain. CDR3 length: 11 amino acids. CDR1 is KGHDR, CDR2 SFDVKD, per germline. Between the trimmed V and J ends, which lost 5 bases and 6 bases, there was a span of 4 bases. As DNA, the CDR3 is TGTGCCACCAGTGTGTTCAATGAGCAGTTCTTC. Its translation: CATSVFNEQFF.

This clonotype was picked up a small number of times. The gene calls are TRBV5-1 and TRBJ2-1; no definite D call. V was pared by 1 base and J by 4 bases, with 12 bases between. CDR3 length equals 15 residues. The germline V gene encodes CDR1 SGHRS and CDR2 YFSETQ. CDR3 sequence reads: CASSLRSSVYNEQFF. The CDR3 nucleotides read TGCGCCAGCAGCTTGAGGAGTTCCGTTTACAATGAGCAGTTCTTC.

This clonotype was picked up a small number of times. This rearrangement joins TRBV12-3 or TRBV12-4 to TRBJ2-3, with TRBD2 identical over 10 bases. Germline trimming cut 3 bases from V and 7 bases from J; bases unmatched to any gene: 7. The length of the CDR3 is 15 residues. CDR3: CASSFGLAGVNTQYF. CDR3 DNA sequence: TGTGCCAGCAGTTTTGGGCTAGCGGGAGTAAATACGCAGTATTTT.

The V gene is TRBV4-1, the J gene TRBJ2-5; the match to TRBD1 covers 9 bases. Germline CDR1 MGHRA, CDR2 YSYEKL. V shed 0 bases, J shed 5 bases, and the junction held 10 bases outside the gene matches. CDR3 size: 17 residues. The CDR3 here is CASSQDFPGTGKETQYF. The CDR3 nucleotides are TGCGCCAGCAGCCAAGATTTCCCCGGGACAGGGAAGGAGACCCAGTACTTC.

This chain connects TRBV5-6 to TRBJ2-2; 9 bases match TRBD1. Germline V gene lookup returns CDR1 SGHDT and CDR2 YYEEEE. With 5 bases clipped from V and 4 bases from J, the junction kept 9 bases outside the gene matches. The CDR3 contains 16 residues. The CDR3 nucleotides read TGTGCCAGCAGGACCGGGACAGGGCTTGTCACCGGGGAGCTGTTTTTT. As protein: CASRTGTGLVTGELFF.

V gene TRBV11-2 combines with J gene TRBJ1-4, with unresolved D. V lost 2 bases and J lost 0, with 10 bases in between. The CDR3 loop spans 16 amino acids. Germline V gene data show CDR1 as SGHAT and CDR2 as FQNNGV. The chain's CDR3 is CASSLRSAATNEKLFF. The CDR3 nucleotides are TGTGCCAGCAGCTTAAGATCGGCGGCAACTAATGAAAAACTGTTTTTT.

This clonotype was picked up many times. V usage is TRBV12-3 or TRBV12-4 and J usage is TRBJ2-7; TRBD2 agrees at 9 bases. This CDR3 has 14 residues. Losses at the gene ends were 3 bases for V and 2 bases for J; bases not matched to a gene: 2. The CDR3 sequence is CASSLTSGTYEQYF. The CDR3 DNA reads TGTGCCAGCAGTTTGACTAGCGGCACCTACGAGCAGTACTTC.

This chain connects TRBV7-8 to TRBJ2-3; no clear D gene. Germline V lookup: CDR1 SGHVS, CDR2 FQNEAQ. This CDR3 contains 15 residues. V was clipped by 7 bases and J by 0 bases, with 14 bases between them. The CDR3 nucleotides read TGTGCCAGCACCCACCCATCGGCTAGCACAGATACGCAGTATTTT. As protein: CASTHPSASTDTQYF.

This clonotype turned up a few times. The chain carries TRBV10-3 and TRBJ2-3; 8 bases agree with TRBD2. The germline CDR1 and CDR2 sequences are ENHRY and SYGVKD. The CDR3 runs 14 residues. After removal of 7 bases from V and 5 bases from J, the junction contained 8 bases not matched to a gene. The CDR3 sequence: CAIKAGGRGDTQYF. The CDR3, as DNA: TGTGCCATCAAGGCGGGGGGCCGGGGAGATACGCAGTATTTT.

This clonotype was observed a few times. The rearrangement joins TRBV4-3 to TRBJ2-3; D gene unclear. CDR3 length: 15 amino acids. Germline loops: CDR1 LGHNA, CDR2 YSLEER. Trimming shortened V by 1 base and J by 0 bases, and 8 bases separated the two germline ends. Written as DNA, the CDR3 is TGCGCCAGCAGCCAAGGGCGAACTAGCACAGATACGCAGTATTTT. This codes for CASSQGRTSTDTQYF.

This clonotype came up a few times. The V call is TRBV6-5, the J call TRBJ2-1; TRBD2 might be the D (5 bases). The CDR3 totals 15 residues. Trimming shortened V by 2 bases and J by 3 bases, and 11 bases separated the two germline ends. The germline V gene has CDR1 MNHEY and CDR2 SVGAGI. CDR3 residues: CASSYLNGLYNEQFF. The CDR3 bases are TGTGCCAGCAGTTACCTAAATGGACTCTACAATGAGCAGTTCTTC.

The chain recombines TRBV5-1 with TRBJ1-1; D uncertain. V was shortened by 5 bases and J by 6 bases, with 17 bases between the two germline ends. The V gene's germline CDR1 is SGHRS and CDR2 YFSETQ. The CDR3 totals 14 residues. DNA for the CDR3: TGCGCCAGCAGGCCTAGGGCCAGTGAGGCTGAAGCTTTCTTT. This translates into CASRPRASEAEAFF.

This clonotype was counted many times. CDR3 amino acids: CASSLDPSGGWGEQFF. The CDR3 DNA is TGTGCCAGCAGCTTAGACCCTAGCGGGGGCTGGGGTGAGCAGTTCTTC. This chain links TRBV11-2 with TRBJ2-1; TRBD2 agrees at 10 bases. The germline V gene has CDR1 SGHAT and CDR2 FQNNGV. There are 16 residues in the CDR3. Losses at the gene ends were 0 bases for V and 9 bases for J; bases not matched to a gene: 8.

The CDR3 region is CASSNRGPWEQYF. In nucleotides, the CDR3 is TGTGCCAGCTCTAACCGGGGTCCCTGGGAGCAGTACTTC. This chain connects TRBV12-3 or TRBV12-4 to TRBJ2-7; TRBD2 might be the D (5 bases). This CDR3 has 13 residues. V was clipped by 8 bases and J by 7 bases, with 18 bases between them.